A single sample is the source of the 25 T cell receptor beta chains below, sequenced in a study of OX40 agonist ivuxolimab in advanced cancers. This table comes from immunoSEQ multiplex PCR, and its TCRdb copy is limited to in-frame clones, with some not included. This table has about 48,000 clones, 79% appearing once. Here the sequenced sample was CD4+ or CD8+ T cells sorted from blood, taken in a trial of the OX40 agonist ivuxolimab. The receptor source for this set is an adult with an advanced solid tumor such as melanoma, head and neck, liver or kidney cancer.

V gene TRBV6-6 combines with J gene TRBJ2-1, with 14 bases that match TRBD2. From germline, CDR1 is MNHNY and CDR2 SVGAGI (reference sequence). V shed 6 bases, J shed 6 bases, and the junction held 7 bases outside the gene matches. The CDR3 consists of 16 residues. The CDR3 DNA reads as TGTGCCAGCAGAGACGGGACTAGCGGGAGATCCAATGAGCAGTTCTTC. Its translation is CASRDGTSGRSNEQFF.

The chain recombines TRBV6-5 with TRBJ1-5; no reliable D call. Germline V CDR1 and CDR2: MNHEY, SVGAGI. V was trimmed by 6 bases and J by 6 bases, leaving 12 bases between them. The CDR3 runs 13 residues. The CDR3 is CASRAEGSQPQHF. In DNA, the CDR3 is TGTGCCAGCAGGGCCGAAGGCTCTCAGCCCCAGCATTTT.

This clone was seen just once. The V and J genes are TRBV11-2 and TRBJ1-1, with 8 bases that match TRBD1. CDR1 and CDR2 (germline): SGHAT, FQNNGV. CDR3 length: 13 amino acids. Germline trimming cut 5 bases from V and 4 bases from J; bases unmatched to any gene: 3. DNA of the CDR3: TGTGCCAGCAGCCCCGACAGGGGCACTGAAGCTTTCTTT. Translation gives CASSPDRGTEAFF.

The chain uses TRBV28 and TRBJ1-1, with D perhaps matching TRBD1 (6 bases). Germline V CDR1 and CDR2: MDHEN, SYDVKM. There are 14 residues in the CDR3. Between the trimmed V and J ends, which lost 11 bases and 0 bases, there was a span of 16 bases. CDR3 protein: CAGQGNGLNTEAFF. DNA for the CDR3: TGTGCCGGTCAGGGGAACGGGCTGAACACTGAAGCTTTCTTT.

The chain employs TRBV18 and TRBJ2-3; D is unresolved. The length of the CDR3 is 11 residues. Germline V lookup: CDR1 KGHSH, CDR2 LQKENI. V was shortened by 5 bases and J by 2 bases, with 2 bases between the two germline ends. The chain's CDR3 is CASSDTDTQYF. Here the CDR3 DNA reads TGTGCCAGCTCAGACACAGATACGCAGTATTTT.

The V and J genes are TRBV9 and TRBJ2-7; 8 nucleotides agree with TRBD2. J lost 3 bases, V lost 0 bases, and 8 bases had no gene match. This CDR3 region has 16 residues. Germline CDR1 is SGDLS and CDR2 is YYNGEE. CDR3 amino acids: CASSVEPREAYYEQYF. The CDR3 bases are TGTGCCAGCAGCGTAGAGCCGCGGGAGGCCTACTACGAGCAGTACTTC.

The rearrangement uses TRBV28 and TRBJ2-5, with TRBD2 matching over 12 bases. Germline V gene sequence: CDR1 MDHEN, CDR2 SYDVKM. After removal of 3 bases from V and 0 bases from J, the junction contained 5 bases not matched to a gene. This CDR3 comprises 17 residues. CDR3 coding DNA: TGTGCCAGCAGTTTCCCTAGCGGGGGGGAGTACCAAGAGACCCAGTACTTC. As protein: CASSFPSGGEYQETQYF.

The chain carries TRBV14 and TRBJ1-2; tentatively, D is TRBD1 (6 bases). V lost 6 bases and J lost 2, with 10 bases in between. The CDR3 consists of 13 residues. Germline values: CDR1 SGHDN, CDR2 FVKESK. CDR3 region: CASRGGQNYGYTF. In DNA, the CDR3 is TGTGCCAGCAGGGGCGGACAGAACTATGGCTACACCTTC.

This clone has a single count. The V call is TRBV30, the J call TRBJ2-3; the match to TRBD2 covers 8 bases. The V gene end was trimmed by 3 bases and the J gene end by 6 bases; junction bases not matched to a gene: 2. CDR1 is GTSNPN, CDR2 SVGIG, per germline (reference sequence). The length of the CDR3 is 12 residues. Here the CDR3 DNA reads TGTGCCTGGAGACTAGCGGCGGATACGCAGTATTTT. Its translation is CAWRLAADTQYF.

The rearrangement links TRBV4-3 to TRBJ1-4; D uncertain. The CDR3 consists of 16 residues. V shed 0 bases and J shed 3 bases, with 11 bases lying between them. Germline V gene lookup returns CDR1 LGHNA and CDR2 YSLEER. CDR3 region: CASSQDRRAPNEKLFF. The CDR3 DNA reads as TGCGCCAGCAGCCAAGATCGGCGGGCGCCTAATGAAAAACTGTTTTTT.

The chain employs TRBV7-2 and TRBJ2-5; 7 bases map to TRBD2. With V trimmed by 4 bases and J by 3 bases, 8 bases remained unmatched. In germline, CDR1 is SGHTA, CDR2 FQGNSA. The CDR3 runs to 15 residues. CDR3 region: CASSSAPLAEETQYF. CDR3 DNA: TGTGCCAGCAGCTCAGCCCCCCTAGCGGAAGAGACCCAGTACTTC.

The V gene is TRBV5-1, the J gene TRBJ2-3; D is perhaps TRBD1 (6 bases). V was clipped by 3 bases and J by 4 bases, with 9 bases between them. Germline loops: CDR1 SGHRS, CDR2 YFSETQ. This CDR3 has 13 residues. The CDR3 spells CASSSAGADTQYF. CDR3 DNA sequence: TGCGCCAGCAGCTCGGCAGGGGCAGATACGCAGTATTTT.

This sequence joins TRBV7-9 and TRBJ1-2, with TRBD1 matching 7 bases. V was pared by 5 bases and J by 0 bases, with 12 bases of the junction left unmatched. CDR1 is SEHNR and CDR2 is FQNEAQ in the germline V gene (reference sequence). This CDR3 spans 17 amino acids. The CDR3 coding sequence is TGTGCCAGCAGCCCAAAGGCCAGACAGGGCTCTAACTATGGCTACACCTTC. Translation gives CASSPKARQGSNYGYTF.

This clone has more than one count but fewer than ten. The chain links TRBV29-1 to TRBJ1-2; no clear D. Germline assignment: CDR1 SQVTM and CDR2 ANQGSEA. This CDR3 is 9 amino acids long. V lost 1 base, J lost 11 bases, and 5 bases lay in between. CDR3 coding DNA: TGCAGCGTTGAAGGCGAATACACCTTC. This gives the protein CSVEGEYTF.

The chain joins TRBV10-2 to TRBJ1-4; maybe TRBD1 (5 bases). V was trimmed by 6 bases and J by 8 bases, leaving 10 bases between them. The CDR3 contains 12 residues. Germline assignment: CDR1 WSHSY and CDR2 SAAADI. CDR3 in DNA: TGCGCCAGCAGCGAGGGGTACGAAAAACTGTTTTTT. Its protein product is CASSEGYEKLFF.

The CDR3 region is CASSSLTEHSPLHF. In DNA form, the CDR3 reads TGTGCCAGCAGCTCTCTAACGGAACATTCACCCCTCCACTTT. The chain joins TRBV7-2 to TRBJ1-6; D is uncertain. The CDR3 loop spans 14 amino acids. Germline V CDR1 and CDR2: SGHTA, FQGNSA. V lost 4 bases to trimming and J lost 8 bases, with 12 bases between them.

Worth noting for this clone: Other DNA sequences in this specimen translate into the identical CDR3. V gene TRBV6-6 combines with J gene TRBJ2-7; D is perhaps TRBD2 (5 bases). This CDR3 region has 11 residues. Trimming took off 5 bases at V and 4 bases at J, with 6 bases between the two ends. Germline CDR1 and CDR2: MNHNY and SVGAGI (reference sequence). As DNA, the CDR3 is TGTGCCAGCAGTGGAGGTTACGAGCAGTACTTC. Protein product: CASSGGYEQYF.

The V call is TRBV2, the J call TRBJ2-2, with D possibly being TRBD1 (6 bases). CDR1 SNHLY and CDR2 FYNNEI come from the germline V gene. This CDR3 spans 16 amino acids. V was trimmed by 6 bases and J by 1 base, leaving 15 bases between them. Written as DNA, the CDR3 is TGTGCCAGCAGATTGGGGGCGGGTCAGAACACCGGGGAGCTGTTTTTT. Protein sequence: CASRLGAGQNTGELFF.

V and J are TRBV12-5 and TRBJ2-1, with D possibly being TRBD1 or TRBD2 (5 bases each). Trimming left V 5 bases short and J 4 bases short, with 9 bases between. The CDR3 runs 13 residues. Per the germline V gene, CDR1 is LGHNT and CDR2 is FRNRAP. CDR3: CASGRGDYNEQFF. The CDR3 DNA reads TGTGCTAGTGGTCGGGGCGATTACAATGAGCAGTTCTTC.

The chain uses TRBV10-3 and TRBJ2-7, with TRBD2 matching over 12 bases. With 0 bases clipped from V and 9 bases from J, the junction kept 9 bases outside the gene matches. Per the germline V gene, CDR1 is ENHRY and CDR2 is SYGVKD. This CDR3 has 16 residues. CDR3 DNA sequence: TGTGCCATCAGTGAGTCAACTAGCGGGAGGAGTAGCGGGCAGTACTTC. Encoded protein: CAISESTSGRSSGQYF.

The chain links TRBV4-2 to TRBJ2-5, with D possibly being TRBD1 (6 bases). The J call could be wrong; TRBJ2-7 is a better fit for the DNA end. Germline CDR1 LGHNA, CDR2 YNFKEQ. The CDR3 loop spans 14 amino acids. The CDR3 region is CASSQTGSYYEQYF. In DNA, the CDR3 is TGTGCCAGCAGCCAAACAGGGAGTTATTACGAGCAGTACTTC.

The chain links TRBV27 to TRBJ2-2; TRBD1 aligns across 7 bases. The CDR3 totals 16 residues. Trimming took 5 bases from V and 7 from J; bases not matched to a gene: 13. Germline assignment: CDR1 MNHEY and CDR2 SMNVEV (reference sequence). The CDR3 is CASSPSVGRGSGELFF. CDR3 nucleotides: TGTGCCAGCAGTCCCTCGGTGGGCAGGGGGAGCGGGGAGCTGTTTTTT.

This clone was picked up one time. CDR3: CASSFHDSDTQYF. CDR3 coding DNA: TGTGCCAGCAGCTTCCACGATTCAGATACGCAGTATTTT. The genes are TRBV5-5 and TRBJ2-3; unclear D gene. CDR1 and CDR2 from the germline V gene are SGHKS and YYEKEE (reference sequence). V lost 2 bases, J lost 4 bases, and 8 bases lay in between. CDR3 size: 13 residues.

J is TRBJ1-3 and V is TRBV5-6; 9 nucleotides match TRBD1. The V gene end was trimmed by 4 bases and the J gene end by 8 bases; junction bases not matched to a gene: 10. The germline V gene encodes CDR1 SGHDT and CDR2 YYEEEE. The CDR3 contains 15 residues. In DNA form, the CDR3 reads TGTGCCAGCAGCGCGGACAGGGGCTTTGCAGACACCATATATTTT. Translated, it gives CASSADRGFADTIYF. The full variable domain, rest sourced from reference TRBV5-6 and TRBJ1-3, is DAGVTQSPTHLIKTRGQQVTLRCSPKSGHDTVSWYQQALGQGPQFIFQYYEEEERQRGNFPDRFSGHQFPNYSSELNVNALLLGDSALYLCASSADRGFADTIYFGEGSWLTVV.

The CDR3 spells CATSRDGQGGSPLHF. The CDR3, as DNA: TGTGCCACCAGCAGAGATGGGCAGGGTGGGTCACCCCTCCACTTT. The chain recombines TRBV15 with TRBJ1-6; possibly TRBD1 for D (5 bases). CDR3 length equals 15 residues. The V end lost 0 bases, the J end lost 10 bases, and 13 bases lay between the germline ends. Germline-derived CDR1 and CDR2 are LNHNV and YYDKDF (reference sequence).